The 12 T cell receptor beta chains presented below share a single source sample, sequenced in a study of breast tumors, draining lymph nodes, adjacent tissues. TCRdb redid the calling of the multiplex PCR reads with MiXCR, one entry per CDR3 protein. The top ten clones hold approximately 1.4% of a sample with about 230,000 distinct CDR3 sequences, 32% of them seen once. Axillary draining lymph nodes of breast cancer patients supplied the node samples. The specimen was axillary lymph node tissue. These receptors were taken from a female donor with breast cancer. Some clones in this sample may be carry-over from other donors' samples.

This clonotype was found many times. This chain uses TRBV15 with TRBJ2-2; D remains ambiguous. The germline CDR1 and CDR2 sequences are LNHNV and YYDKDF (reference sequence). The CDR3 is 15 amino acids. V was shortened by 2 bases and J by 0 bases, with 7 bases between the two germline ends. The CDR3 DNA follows: TGTGCCACCAGCAGAAGACCACCGAACACCGGGGAGCTGTTTTTT. This encodes CATSRRPPNTGELFF.

This clonotype was picked up many times. This chain connects TRBV6-1 to TRBJ1-4; tentative D call: TRBD1 (6 bases). The CDR3 is 15 residues long. Per the germline V gene, CDR1 is MNHNS and CDR2 is SASEGT. V was trimmed by 4 bases and J by 2 bases, leaving 11 bases between them. CDR3 amino acids: CASSVTGTTNEKLFF. CDR3 nucleotides: TGTGCCAGCAGTGTCACAGGGACGACTAATGAAAAACTGTTTTTT.

This clonotype was found many times. The chain has TRBV9 and TRBJ2-7; D may be TRBD1 (6 bases). Trimming pared 4 bases from V and 7 bases from J, leaving 24 bases between. Germline V lookup: CDR1 SGDLS, CDR2 YYNGEE. The CDR3 extends over 16 amino acids. The CDR3 loop is CASSPSGAGVRVEQYF. The CDR3, as DNA: TGTGCCAGCAGCCCATCCGGGGCAGGGGTTCGGGTAGAGCAGTACTTC.

This clonotype appeared many times. The gene calls are TRBV19 and TRBJ1-5, with TRBD1 as a possible D gene (6 bases). The germline CDR1 and CDR2 sequences are LNHDA and SQIVND (reference sequence). The length of the CDR3 is 16 residues. Trimming took 6 bases from V and 2 from J, leaving 17 bases between them. The CDR3 spells CASRPQQGGGNQPQHF. The DNA for the CDR3 is TGTGCCAGTAGACCCCAACAGGGTGGGGGCAATCAGCCCCAGCATTTT.

This clonotype occurred once. This may stem from a read error, because a much larger clone lies one nucleotide away. The chain joins TRBV30 to TRBJ1-5; D gene unclear. CDR1 and CDR2 from the germline V gene are GTSNPN and SVGIG (reference sequence). This CDR3 has 13 residues. The CDR3 sequence is CAWSATSNRPQHF. The CDR3 DNA follows: TGTGCCTGGAGTGCGACTAGCAATCGGCCCCAGCATTTT.

In its sample, this clonotype was seen many times. At one end, the junction sequence differs from germline, possibly due to a read error. The chain combines TRBV20-1 with TRBJ2-3, with D tentatively TRBD1 (6 bases). The CDR3 loop spans 15 amino acids. Germline-derived CDR1 and CDR2 are DFQATT and SNEGSKA (reference sequence). Here the CDR3 reads CSAREGVRITDTQYF. For the CDR3, the DNA is TGCAGTGCTCGAGAGGGGGTGAGGATTACAGATACGCAGTATTTT.

This clonotype was detected only a few times. A junction boundary mismatches the germline segment, possibly from a read error. The V gene is TRBV6-2 or TRBV6-3, the J gene TRBJ2-2; TRBD2 agrees at 9 bases. Per the germline V gene, CDR1 is MNHEY and CDR2 is SVGEGT. CDR3 length: 20 amino acids. The CDR3 loop reads CASSHSIFASGITSPGELFF. The DNA for the CDR3 is TGTGCCAGCAGTCACTCGATTTTCGCTAGCGGGATTACCAGTCCCGGGGAGCTGTTTTTT.

This clonotype was counted many times. The chain is built from TRBV7-3 and TRBJ2-3; D unclear. V was shortened by 2 bases and J by 2 bases, with 8 bases between the two germline ends. Germline lookup yields CDR1 SGHTA and CDR2 FQGTGA. The CDR3 contains 14 residues. CDR3 residues: CASSLGRNTDTQYF. CDR3 bases: TGTGCCAGCAGCTTAGGACGGAACACAGATACGCAGTATTTT.

CDR3 in amino acids: CSAGTKVLTF. DNA for the CDR3: TGCAGCGCCGGGACTAAGGTCCTGACTTTC. The J gene is TRBJ2-6, the V gene TRBV29-1, with 7 nucleotides matching TRBD2. Germline V gives CDR1 SQVTM, CDR2 ANQGSEA. The CDR3 runs 10 residues. Trimming at V came to 7 bases and at J to 13 bases, leaving 4 bases not matched to a gene.

Ten or more counts support this clonotype. V gene TRBV30 combines with J gene TRBJ1-4, with TRBD1 identical over 8 bases. This CDR3 is built from 13 residues. Germline V CDR1 and CDR2: GTSNPN, SVGIG (reference sequence). The ends lost 8 bases at V and 6 bases at J; junction bases unmatched: 8. The CDR3 spells CAGETGAYEKLFF. The CDR3 DNA follows: TGTGCCGGGGAGACAGGGGCTTATGAAAAACTGTTTTTT.

This clonotype was seen many times. The chain joins TRBV4-3 to TRBJ2-7; D may be TRBD1 (6 bases). Germline V lookup: CDR1 LGHNA, CDR2 YSLEER. The CDR3 consists of 14 residues. Trimming stripped 1 base from V and 0 bases from J, with 7 bases between. CDR3 DNA sequence: TGCGCCAGCAGCCAAGGGACAGTCTCCTACGAGCAGTACTTC. Amino acid sequence: CASSQGTVSYEQYF.

This clonotype was seen ten or more times. The chain combines TRBV2 with TRBJ2-7; D perhaps matches TRBD1 (6 bases). Trimming removed 6 bases from V and 1 base from J, with 7 bases in between. Germline V gene lookup returns CDR1 SNHLY and CDR2 FYNNEI. The length of the CDR3 is 12 residues. CDR3 coding DNA: TGTGCCAGCAGCAGGGGTTCCTACGAGCAGTACTTC. Translating gives CASSRGSYEQYF.